The 32 T cell receptor beta chains below come from one sample, sequenced in a study of identical twins. TCRdb analysed the 5' RACE reads with MiXCR anew, one entry per CDR3 protein. In the table there are about 920,000 distinct CDR3 sequences, roughly an eighth of which are singletons. The same sample was also used in a study of yellow fever vaccine responses in identical twins.

Sequencing was performed on PBMCs. These receptor sequences come from a woman between 18 and 29 years old in good health.

This clonotype was observed at least ten times. The chain's CDR3 is CASRPTGLVDEQFF. The CDR3 bases are TGTGCCAGCAGACCGACAGGGTTGGTGGATGAGCAGTTCTTC. The chain employs TRBV12-3 or TRBV12-4 and TRBJ2-1, with 7 bases lining up with TRBD1. Trimming took 6 bases from V and 8 from J; bases not matched to a gene: 10. The CDR3 covers 14 residues.

This clonotype showed up just a few times. The chain uses TRBV29-1 and TRBJ2-5; D may match TRBD1 or TRBD2 (5 bases each). V lost 4 bases, J lost 4 bases, and 10 bases lay in between. The CDR3 spans 12 residues. Germline loops: CDR1 SQVTM, CDR2 ANQGSEA. The CDR3 coding sequence is TGCAGCGTTGGAGGGGCTGGAGAGACCCAGTACTTC. Translation: CSVGGAGETQYF.

The chain uses TRBV19 and TRBJ2-2, with 8 bases matching TRBD2. Looked up from germline, CDR1 is LNHDA and CDR2 is SQIVND (reference sequence). The length of the CDR3 is 15 residues. V shed 6 bases and J 4 bases; nucleotides not matched to a gene: 7. In nucleotides, the CDR3 is TGTGCCAGTAGGAGCGGGAGAGTAAGCACCGGGGAGCTGTTTTTT. It specifies CASRSGRVSTGELFF.

The rearrangement uses TRBV7-2 and TRBJ2-7; weak D call: TRBD2 (5 bases). Germline CDR1 and CDR2: SGHTA and FQGNSA. Trimming pared 2 bases from V and 3 bases from J, leaving 14 bases between. This CDR3 is 15 amino acids long. The CDR3 loop reads CASSLIGGLNYEQYF. CDR3 sequence (DNA): TGTGCCAGCAGCTTAATAGGAGGTCTTAACTACGAGCAGTACTTC.

This chain connects TRBV12-3 or TRBV12-4 to TRBJ1-2; TRBD1 matches 10 bases. The CDR3 is 14 residues long. Trimming at V came to 7 bases and at J to 8 bases, leaving 10 bases not matched to a gene. The CDR3 DNA follows: TGTGCCAGCAATATACCGACAGGGGGCTTGGGCTACACCTTC. Translating gives CASNIPTGGLGYTF.

There are a few counts of this clonotype. The CDR3 sequence is CASSLWARDTEAFF. The CDR3 DNA reads as TGCGCCAGCAGCTTGTGGGCGCGGGACACTGAAGCTTTCTTT. The chain links TRBV5-1 to TRBJ1-1; no reliable D call. V lost 1 base, J lost 3 bases, and 10 bases lay in between. Germline CDR1 SGHRS, CDR2 YFSETQ. This CDR3 has 14 residues.

The chain has TRBV29-1 and TRBJ1-3, with 8 bases aligning to TRBD1. The length of the CDR3 is 14 residues. Looked up from germline, CDR1 is SQVTM and CDR2 is ANQGSEA. The trim removed 4 bases at V and 0 bases at J, leaving 2 bases unmatched. Here the CDR3 reads CSVAGTGSGNTIYF. CDR3 bases: TGCAGCGTTGCTGGGACAGGCTCTGGAAACACCATATATTTT.

Many counts were recorded for this clonotype. The chain uses TRBV28 and TRBJ2-3; D assignment may be TRBD1 or TRBD2 (5 bases each). CDR1 and CDR2 from the germline V gene are MDHEN and SYDVKM. The CDR3 runs 15 residues. V dropped 5 bases and J dropped 3 bases, with 15 bases sitting between them. CDR3 amino acids: CASSPSGGRTDTQYF. The CDR3, as DNA: TGTGCCAGCAGTCCAAGTGGGGGAAGAACAGATACGCAGTATTTT.

This clonotype appeared a few times. The rearrangement joins TRBV6-5 to TRBJ2-1, with D maybe TRBD2 (5 bases). The V gene's germline CDR1 is MNHEY and CDR2 SVGAGI. The germline V and J ends were trimmed by 0 bases and 4 bases, with 16 bases remaining between them. CDR3 length: 17 amino acids. The CDR3 protein is CASSYSIGLAPYNEQFF. In DNA, the CDR3 is TGTGCCAGCAGTTACTCGATCGGTCTAGCACCTTACAATGAGCAGTTCTTC.

This clonotype was counted only a few times. This chain links TRBV3-1 with TRBJ2-1; 8 bases align to TRBD2. The V gene's germline CDR1 is LGHDT and CDR2 YNNKEL (reference sequence). The CDR3 runs to 13 residues. V lost 1 base, J lost 10 bases, and 3 bases stayed unmatched. This CDR3 is CASSQGTSTEQFF. DNA of the CDR3: TGTGCCAGCAGCCAAGGGACTAGCACCGAGCAGTTCTTC.

This clonotype came up a few times. V and J are TRBV5-1 and TRBJ1-5; TRBD1 might be the D (6 bases). The length of the CDR3 is 14 residues. V was clipped by 3 bases and J by 6 bases, with 13 bases between them. Germline values: CDR1 SGHRS, CDR2 YFSETQ. The CDR3 is CASSSETGIQPQHF. The CDR3 DNA reads TGCGCCAGCAGCTCGGAAACAGGGATTCAGCCCCAGCATTTT.

This chain uses TRBV10-3 with TRBJ2-1, with 11 bases identical to TRBD1. The CDR3 is 14 amino acids. Germline CDR1 ENHRY, CDR2 SYGVKD. The V segment lost 6 bases and the J segment 5 bases; nucleotides outside the gene matches: 3. CDR3 nucleotide sequence: TGTGCCATCAGCGCGGGACAGGGGGACAATGAGCAGTTCTTC. Its protein is CAISAGQGDNEQFF.

The chain is built from TRBV12-3 or TRBV12-4 and TRBJ2-5; 7 nucleotides align to TRBD1. The V gene end was trimmed by 6 bases and the J gene end by 5 bases; junction bases not matched to a gene: 9. This CDR3 contains 14 residues. The CDR3 spells CASSPQGNGETQYF. The CDR3, as DNA: TGTGCCAGCAGCCCACAGGGGAACGGGGAGACCCAGTACTTC.

The sample holds a few counts of this clonotype. This chain uses TRBV11-2 with TRBJ2-1; 11 bases match TRBD2. The CDR3 has 16 residues. V trimming: 0 bases; J trimming: 7 bases; junction bases outside the gene matches: 5. In germline, CDR1 is SGHAT, CDR2 FQNNGV. The CDR3 nucleotides read TGTGCCAGCAGCTTAGAGAGACTAGCGGGGCTTAATGAGCAGTTCTTC. Protein sequence: CASSLERLAGLNEQFF.

This clonotype was recorded at least ten times. The chain employs TRBV28 and TRBJ2-5; no definite D call. The V end was cut by 3 bases, the J end by 0 bases, with 5 bases between. The germline V gene has CDR1 MDHEN and CDR2 SYDVKM. The CDR3 runs 13 residues. DNA for the CDR3: TGTGCCAGCAGTTTCGGGTACCAAGAGACCCAGTACTTC. Translating gives CASSFGYQETQYF.

The chain recombines TRBV5-1 with TRBJ2-3, with 8 bases that match TRBD2. Unmatched junction bases numbered 7, after V lost 1 base and J lost 0 bases. This CDR3 comprises 17 residues. The germline V gene has CDR1 SGHRS and CDR2 YFSETQ. The CDR3: CASSLWRGAGSTDTQYF. CDR3 sequence (DNA): TGCGCCAGCAGCTTGTGGCGGGGGGCAGGGAGCACAGATACGCAGTATTTT.

In its sample, this clonotype was seen a few times. The chain recombines TRBV14 with TRBJ2-2; no clear D. V gave up 5 bases and J gave up 5 bases, with 12 bases separating them. Germline V gene sequence: CDR1 SGHDN, CDR2 FVKESK. There are 14 residues in the CDR3. CDR3 in amino acids: CASSSSLITGELFF. The CDR3 DNA reads as TGTGCCAGCAGCTCAAGCCTGATTACCGGGGAGCTGTTTTTT.

This clonotype has a handful of counts. V gene TRBV7-6 combines with J gene TRBJ2-2, with a possible D match to TRBD2 (5 bases). V was pared by 1 base and J by 5 bases, with 14 bases between. This CDR3 has 16 residues. Germline assignment: CDR1 SGHVS and CDR2 FNYEAQ. The CDR3: CASSLGTGEGTGELFF. The CDR3 region has the DNA TGTGCCAGCAGCTTAGGGACCGGGGAAGGGACCGGGGAGCTGTTTTTT. The variable domain in full, with the rest retrieved from reference TRBV7-6 and TRBJ2-2, is GAGVSQSPRYKVTKRGQDVALRCDPISGHVSLYWYRQALGQGPEFLTYFNYEAQQDKSGLPNDRFSAERPEGSISTLTIQRTEQRDSAMYRCASSLGTGEGTGELFFGEGSRLTVL.

The genes are TRBV7-6 and TRBJ2-5; 10 bases agree with TRBD2. Germline trimming cut 4 bases from V and 5 bases from J; bases unmatched to any gene: 7. Germline lookup yields CDR1 SGHVS and CDR2 FNYEAQ. CDR3 length equals 15 residues. The CDR3 loop is CASSSRLSGRETQYF. CDR3 coding DNA: TGTGCCAGCAGCTCCCGCCTTAGCGGGAGGGAGACCCAGTACTTC.

The J gene is TRBJ2-1, the V gene TRBV15; a possible D gene is TRBD2 (5 bases). This CDR3 region has 14 residues. Looked up from germline, CDR1 is LNHNV and CDR2 is YYDKDF (reference sequence). Trimming stripped 0 bases from V and 7 bases from J, with 10 bases between. The DNA of the CDR3 is TGTGCCACCAGCAGAGAGGGGAGAGGAAATGAGCAGTTCTTC. Amino acids: CATSREGRGNEQFF.

The CDR3, as DNA: TGTGCCAGCAGCTTAGGAGGTTGGGCCGCGGGGGGGCCTGTTCAAGAGACCCAGTACTTC. Its protein is CASSLGGWAAGGPVQETQYF. The rearrangement links TRBV7-8 to TRBJ2-5; TRBD2 aligns across 9 bases. V dropped 1 base and J dropped 2; count of bases not matched to a gene: 17. The CDR3 covers 20 residues. From germline, CDR1 is SGHVS and CDR2 FQNEAQ.

The V and J genes are TRBV20-1 and TRBJ2-7; perhaps TRBD2 as D (6 bases). V was clipped by 5 bases and J by 1 base, with 15 bases between them. Germline assignment: CDR1 DFQATT and CDR2 SNEGSKA (reference sequence). CDR3 length: 14 residues. The CDR3 nucleotides read TGCAGTGCTCGGGACTCCGCGCTATCCTACGAGCAGTACGTC. It specifies CSARDSALSYEQYV.

This clonotype was counted between two and nine times. The chain couples TRBV20-1 to TRBJ2-7; tentatively, D is TRBD2 (6 bases). The CDR3 totals 13 residues. The V gene lost 6 bases and the J gene lost 4 bases, with 16 bases spanning the gap. CDR1 is DFQATT and CDR2 is SNEGSKA in the germline V gene (reference sequence). For the CDR3, the DNA is TGCAGTGCCGGGAGCAGTCTACTTTACGAGCAGTACTTC. Translating gives CSAGSSLLYEQYF.

This clonotype has ten or more counts. The gene calls are TRBV7-8 and TRBJ2-1, with 8 bases that match TRBD2. Germline V lookup: CDR1 SGHVS, CDR2 FQNEAQ. The length of the CDR3 is 16 residues. J lost 2 bases, V lost 4 bases, and 7 bases had no gene match. The CDR3 loop reads CASSSPGGTTYNEQFF. CDR3 DNA sequence: TGTGCCAGCAGCTCTCCGGGGGGGACTACCTACAATGAGCAGTTCTTC.

The J gene is TRBJ1-4, the V gene TRBV4-1; 11 bases match TRBD1. The CDR3 consists of 14 residues. Germline CDR1 is MGHRA and CDR2 is YSYEKL. Trimming cost V 6 bases and J 8 bases; bases outside gene matches: 5. In DNA, the CDR3 is TGCGCCAGCAGTCAGGACAGGGGGCTGGAAAAACTGTTTTTT. It encodes CASSQDRGLEKLFF.

This clonotype was observed a few times. This chain uses TRBV13 with TRBJ2-3, with 8 bases matching TRBD1. The length of the CDR3 is 17 residues. Per germline, CDR1 PRHDT and CDR2 FYEKMQ (reference sequence). Germline trimming cut 5 bases from V and 0 bases from J; bases unmatched to any gene: 10. Here the CDR3 DNA reads TGTGCCAGCAGCAGCCGGGACAGGAAAACTAGCACAGATACGCAGTATTTT. Translating it yields CASSSRDRKTSTDTQYF.

This sequence joins TRBV6-1 and TRBJ2-5; TRBD2 aligns across 14 bases. The germline CDR1 and CDR2 sequences are MNHNS and SASEGT. Trimming at V came to 6 bases and at J to 4 bases, leaving 4 bases not matched to a gene. This CDR3 has 15 residues. CDR3: CASRRLAGGPETQYF. In nucleotides, the CDR3 is TGTGCCAGCAGGCGACTAGCGGGGGGGCCAGAGACCCAGTACTTC.

The gene calls are TRBV28 and TRBJ1-3; D is perhaps TRBD1 (5 bases). The CDR3 runs to 14 residues. Trimming shortened V by 6 bases and J by 0 bases, and 9 bases separated the two germline ends. Germline CDR1 is MDHEN and CDR2 is SYDVKM. The CDR3 protein is CASRTESSGNTIYF. CDR3 nucleotide sequence: TGTGCCAGCAGGACAGAGAGCTCTGGAAACACCATATATTTT.

This sequence joins TRBV12-3 or TRBV12-4 and TRBJ2-1; TRBD2 matches 7 bases. The CDR3 is 16 amino acids. The J segment lost 0 bases and the V segment lost 6 bases, leaving 8 bases of the junction unmatched. In nucleotides, the CDR3 is TGTGCCAGCAGCCCACTAGCGCCCAGCTCCTACAATGAGCAGTTCTTC. Protein sequence: CASSPLAPSSYNEQFF.

This clonotype was detected a few times. The rearrangement joins TRBV29-1 to TRBJ2-7; perhaps TRBD2 as D (5 bases). V was trimmed by 2 bases and J by 1 base, leaving 12 bases between them. Germline loops: CDR1 SQVTM, CDR2 ANQGSEA. The CDR3 consists of 14 residues. In DNA, the CDR3 is TGCAGCGTTGAATCCCCGAGCGGTTCCTACGAGCAGTACTTC. It specifies CSVESPSGSYEQYF.

This clonotype was observed a handful of times. The rearrangement uses TRBV29-1 and TRBJ1-1; D not resolved. CDR1 and CDR2 from the germline V gene are SQVTM and ANQGSEA. V lost 5 bases and J lost 1, with 8 bases in between. The length of the CDR3 is 12 residues. CDR3: CSVREPNTEAFF. The CDR3 nucleotides read TGCAGCGTTAGGGAGCCGAACACTGAAGCTTTCTTT.

This clonotype occurred a few times. This rearrangement joins TRBV28 to TRBJ2-1; D might be TRBD1 (5 bases). The CDR3 has 16 amino acids. Per the germline V gene, CDR1 is MDHEN and CDR2 is SYDVKM. V lost 6 bases and J 5 bases, leaving 20 bases between the germline ends. CDR3 region: CASSLLGAPLHNEQFF. DNA of the CDR3: TGTGCCAGCAGCCTCCTTGGGGCCCCCCTGCACAATGAGCAGTTCTTC.